Listed below are T cell receptor beta chains from one sample, sequenced in a study of vaccination and CD4 T cells after COVID-19. TCRdb ran MiXCR on the PCR reads and lists one entry per CDR3 protein. The sample contains about 13,000 distinct CDR3 sequences, 47% of which appear only once. Their recognized antigens are unknown. The sample comprised CD4+ T cells from blood, cultured in vitro. The receptor set was obtained from a human donor who had recovered from COVID-19. Both conserved end residues are part of each CDR3. D genes are given only for firm matches. Expanded clones get a size class; other rows say once, few or many, or leave the size out.

j_call: TRBJ2-7; clone_size: -; d_call: -; v_call: TRBV11-3; cdr3_nt: TGTGCCAGCAGTTCCGGGCAAGGAGGCCCCTCCTACGAGCAGTACTTC; cdr3_aa: CASSSGQGGPSYEQYF
j_call: TRBJ2-7; clone_size: few; d_call: TRBD2; v_call: TRBV20-1; cdr3_nt: TGCAGTGCTAGAGGGCGGGTTGTCGGGAGGGCCGGTACCTACGAGCAGTACTTC; cdr3_aa: CSARGRVVGRAGTYEQYF
j_call: TRBJ1-5; clone_size: few; d_call: TRBD1; v_call: TRBV28; cdr3_nt: TGTGCCAGCAGTTTATGGTGGGACAGGGGCAATCAGCCCCAGCATTTT; cdr3_aa: CASSLWWDRGNQPQHF
j_call: TRBJ1-5; clone_size: -; d_call: TRBD1; v_call: TRBV6-1; cdr3_nt: TGTGCCAGCAGTCTCCGGGGACAGGCTAGCAATCAGCCCCAGCATTTT; cdr3_aa: CASSLRGQASNQPQHF
j_call: TRBJ2-3; clone_size: -; d_call: -; v_call: TRBV10-3; cdr3_nt: TGTGCCATCAGTGCACCTAGCACAGATACGCAGTATTTT; cdr3_aa: CAISAPSTDTQYF
j_call: TRBJ2-1; clone_size: -; d_call: TRBD1; v_call: TRBV12-3/TRBV12-4; cdr3_nt: TGTGCCAGCAGAAGACAGGGTCAGTACAATGAGCAGTTCTTC; cdr3_aa: CASRRQGQYNEQFF
j_call: TRBJ1-6; clone_size: -; d_call: -; v_call: TRBV27; cdr3_nt: TGTGCCAGCAGTTTTACGGCGCTCAAGGGTTCACCCCTCCACTTT; cdr3_aa: CASSFTALKGSPLHF
j_call: TRBJ2-1; clone_size: -; d_call: -; v_call: TRBV24-1; cdr3_nt: TGTGCCACCAGTGACGTAACGCAGGACGGGAACAATGAGCAGTTCTTC; cdr3_aa: CATSDVTQDGNNEQFF
j_call: TRBJ2-3; clone_size: few; d_call: -; v_call: TRBV20-1; cdr3_nt: TGCAGTGCGGATTTTCGGAACACAGATACGCAGTATTTT; cdr3_aa: CSADFRNTDTQYF
j_call: TRBJ2-2; clone_size: -; d_call: -; v_call: TRBV7-8; cdr3_nt: TGTGCCAGCAACGCCAGGGGGGTGGCGGTAAACACCGGGGAGCTGTTTTTT; cdr3_aa: CASNARGVAVNTGELFF
j_call: TRBJ2-1; clone_size: -; d_call: TRBD2; v_call: TRBV12-5; cdr3_nt: TGTGCTAGTGGTTCGACCGGACTAGCGGGGGGTAATGAGCAGTTCTTC; cdr3_aa: CASGSTGLAGGNEQFF
j_call: TRBJ1-1; clone_size: few; d_call: -; v_call: TRBV28; cdr3_nt: TGTGCCAGCGACAGGCCGATGAACACTGAAGCTTTCTTT; cdr3_aa: CASDRPMNTEAFF
j_call: TRBJ1-2; clone_size: few; d_call: -; v_call: TRBV11-2; cdr3_nt: TGTGCCAGCAGCCCGCTTGGGGTTGTAAGCGGATTTGGGAACTATGGCTACACCTTC; cdr3_aa: CASSPLGVVSGFGNYGYTF
j_call: TRBJ2-7; clone_size: once; d_call: -; v_call: TRBV10-3; cdr3_nt: TGTGCCATCAGTGAGTCCTTTGGGGGAATAAGCGGCGAGCAGTACTTC; cdr3_aa: CAISESFGGISGEQYF
j_call: TRBJ1-2; clone_size: few; d_call: -; v_call: TRBV5-4; cdr3_nt: TGTGCCAGCAGCTTGGTGGGTTACTACACCTTC; cdr3_aa: CASSLVGYYTF
j_call: TRBJ1-1; clone_size: -; d_call: -; v_call: TRBV7-8; cdr3_nt: TGTGCCAGCAGCCTAAGAGGTACTGAAGCTTTCTTT; cdr3_aa: CASSLRGTEAFF
j_call: TRBJ1-1; clone_size: once; d_call: TRBD1; v_call: TRBV28; cdr3_nt: TGTGCCAGCAGTCCTATAGGCCGTGGGACAGGGTGGACTGAAGCTTTCTTT; cdr3_aa: CASSPIGRGTGWTEAFF
j_call: TRBJ1-4; clone_size: -; d_call: TRBD1; v_call: TRBV7-9; cdr3_nt: TGTGCCAGCAGCTTAGCTTTCGCCGGGACAGCTGAAAAACTGTTTTTT; cdr3_aa: CASSLAFAGTAEKLFF
j_call: TRBJ1-1; clone_size: -; d_call: -; v_call: TRBV6-2/TRBV6-3; cdr3_nt: TGTGCCAGCAGTTACTCGCCGGAACAGGGACGTCGGCCCATGAACACTGAAGCTTTCTTT; cdr3_aa: CASSYSPEQGRRPMNTEAFF
j_call: TRBJ2-7; clone_size: -; d_call: TRBD2; v_call: TRBV6-2/TRBV6-3; cdr3_nt: TGTGCCAGCAGTTACAGGCTAGCGGGGGAACCCTCCTACGAGCAGTACTTC; cdr3_aa: CASSYRLAGEPSYEQYF
j_call: TRBJ2-3; clone_size: once; d_call: TRBD2; v_call: TRBV7-2; cdr3_nt: TGTGCCAGCAGCTCAACCTCCGGGACTAGCGGGAGTGCAGATACGCAGTATTTT; cdr3_aa: CASSSTSGTSGSADTQYF
j_call: TRBJ2-7; clone_size: -; d_call: -; v_call: TRBV28; cdr3_nt: TGTGCCAGCAGCAAAAGTATTTCCTACGAGCAGTACTTC; cdr3_aa: CASSKSISYEQYF
j_call: TRBJ1-1; clone_size: -; d_call: -; v_call: TRBV6-5; cdr3_nt: TGTGCCAGCAGTTACCCCTATCCCCGAGGAACTGAAGCTTTCTTT; cdr3_aa: CASSYPYPRGTEAFF
j_call: TRBJ2-3; clone_size: few; d_call: TRBD2; v_call: TRBV6-1; cdr3_nt: TGTGCCAGCAGCTCCATTGGGACTAGCGGGGGGGCATCAACAGATACGCAGTATTTT; cdr3_aa: CASSSIGTSGGASTDTQYF
j_call: TRBJ2-7; clone_size: -; d_call: -; v_call: TRBV15; cdr3_nt: TGTGCCACCAGCAGAGACAGGGGTCCCTACGAGCAGTACTTC; cdr3_aa: CATSRDRGPYEQYF
j_call: TRBJ2-5; clone_size: -; d_call: -; v_call: TRBV27; cdr3_nt: TGTGCCAGCAGTTTGTCAAGGACACGGCTAACGGCCCAGTACTTC; cdr3_aa: CASSLSRTRLTAQYF
j_call: TRBJ2-1; clone_size: -; d_call: TRBD2; v_call: TRBV2; cdr3_nt: TGTGCCAGCAGTGAACTCCTTAGCGGGGCAGATGAGAATGAGCAGTTCTTC; cdr3_aa: CASSELLSGADENEQFF
j_call: TRBJ2-3; clone_size: -; d_call: TRBD2; v_call: TRBV20-1; cdr3_nt: TGCAGTGCTAGAGGGTTTGAGCGGGGGGGCCGGGCAGATACGCAGTATTTT; cdr3_aa: CSARGFERGGRADTQYF
j_call: TRBJ2-5; clone_size: -; d_call: TRBD2; v_call: TRBV6-2/TRBV6-3; cdr3_nt: TGTGCCAGCCAGTTTGGGCAGGGGGCAGGACTAGCGGGATTTGAGACCCAGTACTTC; cdr3_aa: CASQFGQGAGLAGFETQYF
j_call: TRBJ2-7; clone_size: -; d_call: -; v_call: TRBV20-1; cdr3_nt: TGCAGTGTAAAGCGGTTAACCTACGAGCAGTACTTC; cdr3_aa: CSVKRLTYEQYF
j_call: TRBJ2-5; clone_size: -; d_call: -; v_call: TRBV7-9; cdr3_nt: TGTGCCAGCAGCTTAGCATGGCGGATCGGAGAGACCCAGTACTTC; cdr3_aa: CASSLAWRIGETQYF
j_call: TRBJ2-1; clone_size: -; d_call: -; v_call: TRBV10-1; cdr3_nt: TGCGCCAGCAGTGAGTCGAGATCCTCGTGGCAGTTCTTC; cdr3_aa: CASSESRSSWQFF
j_call: TRBJ2-2; clone_size: medium-sized; d_call: -; v_call: TRBV18; cdr3_nt: TGTGCCAGCCCGCGGGACGGTCAATACCTCCGGACCGGGGAGCTGTTTTTT; cdr3_aa: CASPRDGQYLRTGELFF
j_call: TRBJ2-1; clone_size: few; d_call: TRBD2; v_call: TRBV14; cdr3_nt: TGTGCCAGCAGCCAGCGGGAGAGCTACTACAATGAGCAGTTCTTC; cdr3_aa: CASSQRESYYNEQFF
j_call: TRBJ2-7; clone_size: once; d_call: -; v_call: TRBV7-9; cdr3_nt: TGTGCCAGCAGCTTCGGACTGCGGGGCGAGCAGTACTTC; cdr3_aa: CASSFGLRGEQYF
j_call: TRBJ1-2; clone_size: -; d_call: -; v_call: TRBV5-1; cdr3_nt: TGCGCCAGCAGCTTGGAACCGGCAGGGTCGAGGGGTGGCTACACCTTC; cdr3_aa: CASSLEPAGSRGGYTF
j_call: TRBJ1-1; clone_size: -; d_call: -; v_call: TRBV2; cdr3_nt: TGTGCCAGCAGTGAAACTGAGGGGGGGACTGAAGCTTTCTTT; cdr3_aa: CASSETEGGTEAFF
j_call: TRBJ2-5; clone_size: -; d_call: -; v_call: TRBV2; cdr3_nt: TGTGCCAGCAGACAGGGACTGCGGGAAAACAGTGCAGAGACCCAGTACTTC; cdr3_aa: CASRQGLRENSAETQYF
j_call: TRBJ2-7; clone_size: -; d_call: TRBD2; v_call: TRBV12-3/TRBV12-4; cdr3_nt: TGTGCCAGCAGCGAAAGCGGGGTTCCCTACGAGCAGTACTTC; cdr3_aa: CASSESGVPYEQYF
j_call: TRBJ1-6; clone_size: once; d_call: -; v_call: TRBV5-1; cdr3_nt: TGCGCCAGCAGCGACGGGCGGGCAGGGCTGTCACCCCTCCACTTT; cdr3_aa: CASSDGRAGLSPLHF
j_call: TRBJ2-1; clone_size: once; d_call: -; v_call: TRBV7-7; cdr3_nt: TGTGCCAGCAGCTTAAAGGCGGGGTCGGGGCAGTTCTTC; cdr3_aa: CASSLKAGSGQFF
j_call: TRBJ2-1; clone_size: -; d_call: TRBD2; v_call: TRBV20-1; cdr3_nt: TGCAGTGCTAGAGAGACTAGCGGGAGGGTCCATGAGCAGTTCTTC; cdr3_aa: CSARETSGRVHEQFF
j_call: TRBJ2-7; clone_size: -; d_call: -; v_call: TRBV6-5; cdr3_nt: TGTGCCAGCAGTTACTCTAGCGAGAGTAGCTCCTACGAGCAGTACTTC; cdr3_aa: CASSYSSESSSYEQYF
j_call: TRBJ1-2; clone_size: few; d_call: -; v_call: TRBV6-5; cdr3_nt: TGTGCCAGCAGTTACTCGAGCGGGGGTGGCTACACCTTC; cdr3_aa: CASSYSSGGGYTF
j_call: TRBJ2-3; clone_size: few; d_call: -; v_call: TRBV20-1; cdr3_nt: TGCAGTGCGCAAACAGGGACGGATACGCAGTATTTT; cdr3_aa: CSAQTGTDTQYF
j_call: TRBJ2-7; clone_size: few; d_call: TRBD2; v_call: TRBV4-3; cdr3_nt: TGCGCCAGCAGCCAAGAAAGGAGGGATAGCGGGTCCCCCTACGAGCAGTACTTC; cdr3_aa: CASSQERRDSGSPYEQYF
j_call: TRBJ2-3; clone_size: -; d_call: -; v_call: TRBV4-3; cdr3_nt: TGCGCCAGCAGCCAAGGGGGATACAGCACAGATACGCAGTATTTT; cdr3_aa: CASSQGGYSTDTQYF
j_call: TRBJ2-1; clone_size: -; d_call: -; v_call: TRBV2; cdr3_nt: TGTGCCAGCAGTGTTGCATTAGGTACAATTCTTGAGCAGTTCTTC; cdr3_aa: CASSVALGTILEQFF
j_call: TRBJ2-1; clone_size: -; d_call: TRBD1; v_call: TRBV20-1; cdr3_nt: TGCAGTGCCGTCCCCGGGACAGGGAGGGCCGGTGAGCAGTTCTTC; cdr3_aa: CSAVPGTGRAGEQFF
j_call: TRBJ2-1; clone_size: once; d_call: TRBD2; v_call: TRBV6-4; cdr3_nt: TGTGCCAGCAGTGACTCGCTAATTAGCGGGGGGGCTCGAGATGAGCAGTTCTTC; cdr3_aa: CASSDSLISGGARDEQFF
j_call: TRBJ1-1; clone_size: -; d_call: TRBD1; v_call: TRBV5-5; cdr3_nt: TGTGCCAGCAGTGAACCGGGACAGGGTTGGACTGAAGCTTTCTTT; cdr3_aa: CASSEPGQGWTEAFF
j_call: TRBJ2-7; clone_size: -; d_call: TRBD1; v_call: TRBV29-1; cdr3_nt: TGCAGCGTTGCGGGACAGCTTACCTCCTACGAGCAGTACTTC; cdr3_aa: CSVAGQLTSYEQYF
j_call: TRBJ2-3; clone_size: -; d_call: -; v_call: TRBV11-3; cdr3_nt: TGTGCCAGCAGCTTAGGACAACAGTCGGCAGATACGCAGTATTTT; cdr3_aa: CASSLGQQSADTQYF